Described below is a single T cell receptor (beta chain) sequence and its context. The data originate from a study of blood T cell repertoires in COVID-19. Overall study context: The study drew acute and convalescent COVID-19 samples from the United States, Italy and Spain. The cDNA or gDNA used as material had been derived from T cells, B-cell-depleted T cells, or PBMCs.

Trimming left V 6 bases short and J 0 bases short, with 21 bases between. Per germline, CDR1 MDHEN and CDR2 SYDVKM. The CDR3 runs to 18 residues. The method was immunoSEQ multiplex PCR; TCRdb's version includes in-frame clones alone and lacks a portion of them. The sample shows about 230,000 clones, roughly 80% of them seen only once. This chain links TRBV28 with TRBJ1-5; no reliable D call. This sequence originates from a woman older than 75 with acute or convalescent COVID-19. The sequenced material came from peripheral blood. The DNA of the CDR3 is TGTGCCAGCAGCCCATCGGTAGGGCTAGGGAGTAGCAATCAGCCCCAGCATTTT. The encoded protein is CASSPSVGLGSSNQPQHF. Full variable domain (missing parts from reference TRBV28 and TRBJ1-5): DVKVTQSSRYLVKRTGEKVFLECVQDMDHENMFWYRQDPGLGLRLIYFSYDVKMKEKGDIPEGYSVSREKKERFSLILESASTNQTSMYLCASSPSVGLGSSNQPQHFGDGTRLSIL.